The clone carrying this T cell receptor beta chain is medium-sized by share. Its specificity is unknown. The sample is drawn from a study of spatial heterogeneity in lung cancer. Study-wide background: Within raw reads, each unique TCR and UMI combination appeared on average more than ten times.

Study results and caveats: Detection of ubiquitous tumor TCRs in blood was higher at resection than follow-up.

Germline loops: CDR1 SQVTM, CDR2 ANQGSEA. V was trimmed by 6 bases and J by 7 bases, leaving 12 bases between them. The CDR3 is 12 residues long. As for time point: sample taken at primary tumor resection. Sequencing covered unsorted whole RNA taken from tumor, nontumor lung or frozen PBMC. Samples were donated by 72 untreated early-stage non-small cell lung cancer patients. All TCR cDNA molecules were individually tagged with a unique molecular identifier. TCRdb re-derived calls from the 5' RACE reads in MiXCR, one entry per CDR3 protein. The table includes 22,000 or so distinct CDR3 sequences, roughly 4.6% detected once.

The TCR originated in a male donor with early-stage non-small cell lung cancer. This material consisted of PBMCs, taken at surgery. The rearrangement links TRBV29-1 to TRBJ2-2; D may be TRBD2 (6 bases). The CDR3 loop reads CSVGGAVGELFF. Written as DNA, the CDR3 is TGCAGCGTAGGAGGGGCGGTCGGGGAGCTGTTTTTT.